These 27 T cell receptor beta chains came from one sample sequenced in a study of blood T cells in healthy people across ages. Primers used in a second PCR of roughly 6 to 12 cycles were a sample-barcoded 5' primer and a J-beta primer mix. TCRdb re-called the 5' RACE reads with MiXCR, one entry per CDR3 protein. The sample holds around 870,000 distinct CDR3 sequences, around 30% seen once. The sequenced material came from blood. The receptors come from a woman of 80 years or more in good health.

This clonotype occurred many times. A read error may produce the germline difference seen at one junction end. The chain employs TRBV7-8 and TRBJ2-6; D might be TRBD2 (6 bases). The germline V gene has CDR1 SGHVS and CDR2 FQNEAQ. The CDR3 contains 15 residues. The CDR3 region is CASSLGGAGANVLTF. The CDR3 DNA reads as TGTGCCAGCAGTTTAGGAGGGGCTGGGGCCAACGTCCTGACTTTC. Full variable domain (missing parts from reference TRBV7-8 and TRBJ2-6): GAGVSQSPRYKVAKRGQDVALRCDPISGHVSLFWYQQALGQGPEFLTYFQNEAQLDKSGLPSDRFFAERPEGSVSTLKIQRTQQEDSAVYLCASSLGGAGANVLTFGAGSRLTVL.

At least ten counts were recorded for this clonotype. The V and J genes are TRBV10-2 and TRBJ2-1, with TRBD2 matching over 14 bases. This CDR3 contains 15 residues. The trim removed 5 bases at V and 7 bases at J, leaving 4 bases unmatched. Germline V gives CDR1 WSHSY, CDR2 SAAADI. CDR3 sequence (DNA): TGCGCCAGCAGTCGGACTAGCGGGGGGATAAATGAGCAGTTCTTC. It codes for CASSRTSGGINEQFF.

The chain employs TRBV4-1 and TRBJ2-3; D tentatively fits TRBD1 or TRBD2 (5 bases each). V lost 4 bases and J 2 bases, leaving 13 bases between the germline ends. The CDR3 sequence is 15 residues long. The germline gives CDR1 MGHRA, CDR2 YSYEKL. CDR3 coding DNA: TGCGCCAGCAGCCGCCTAGGTGGGACCACAGATACGCAGTATTTT. This sequence encodes CASSRLGGTTDTQYF.

This clonotype showed up many times. The chain links TRBV7-2 to TRBJ2-1; possibly TRBD1 for D (5 bases). Germline V gene lookup returns CDR1 SGHTA and CDR2 FQGNSA. The CDR3 loop spans 15 amino acids. Trimming stripped 2 bases from V and 6 bases from J, with 14 bases between. The CDR3 nucleotides read TGTGCCAGCAGCTTAACGTTCCATAGGGGCAATGAGCAGTTCTTC. It translates to CASSLTFHRGNEQFF.

This clonotype was seen at least ten times. The chain combines TRBV29-1 with TRBJ2-7; D gene ambiguous. The CDR3 has 12 amino acids. V was pared by 3 bases and J by 5 bases, with 11 bases between. Germline lookup yields CDR1 SQVTM and CDR2 ANQGSEA. In DNA, the CDR3 is TGCAGCGTTGATAGGACCCCAAACGAGCAGTACTTC. Translating gives CSVDRTPNEQYF.

This clonotype was recorded many times. The rearrangement links TRBV11-3 to TRBJ2-1; D is ambiguous. Germline V gene sequence: CDR1 SGHNT, CDR2 YENEEA. This CDR3 is 16 amino acids long. The ends were cut back, 2 bases at V and 5 bases at J, with 16 bases in the middle. The CDR3 region has the DNA TGTGCCAGCAGCTTATTTGTCAACGGCCCCCACAATGAGCAGTTCTTC. Protein: CASSLFVNGPHNEQFF.

This chain joins TRBV6-6 and TRBJ2-5; 9 positions agree with TRBD2. The J call may not be correct, given that the DNA end is closer to TRBJ2-1. Germline V CDR1 and CDR2: MNHNY, SVGAGI (reference sequence). The CDR3 length is 15 residues. The CDR3 here is CASSPSGGRQETQFF. CDR3 sequence (DNA): TGTGCCAGCAGTCCCAGCGGGGGGCGCCAAGAGACCCAGTTCTTC.

This clonotype was observed a few times. A much bigger clone sits one base away, suggesting this may be a read error. V and J are TRBV4-3 and TRBJ2-1; 10 nucleotides agree with TRBD1. CDR1 and CDR2 from the germline V gene are LGHNA and YSLEER. The CDR3 is made up of 15 amino acids. This CDR3 is CAGRVWDRGSNEQFF. CDR3 in DNA: TGCGCCGGCAGGGTGTGGGACAGGGGCTCAAATGAGCAGTTCTTC.

J is TRBJ2-7 and V is TRBV15, with 10 nucleotides matching TRBD2. The V gene end was trimmed by 2 bases and the J gene end by 5 bases; junction bases not matched to a gene: 9. Germline CDR1 LNHNV, CDR2 YYDKDF (reference sequence). The CDR3 contains 16 residues. DNA for the CDR3: TGTGCCACCAGCAGACTCGCCCCTGGGACTAGCGACGAGCAGTACTTC. It yields the protein CATSRLAPGTSDEQYF.

This clonotype was picked up a small number of times. A much larger clone lies a single base off, so this may be a read error. The rearrangement links TRBV7-2 to TRBJ2-5; D is unclear. CDR1 is SGHTA and CDR2 is FQGNSA in the germline V gene. The CDR3 sequence is 12 residues long. V was shortened by 1 base and J by 11 bases, with 11 bases between the two germline ends. The CDR3 DNA reads TGTGCCAGCAGCTTAGTGCTCAATGAGCAGTACTTC. It is translated as CASSLVLNEQYF.

The sample holds many counts of this clonotype. The chain recombines TRBV6-2 or TRBV6-3 with TRBJ2-1, with D maybe TRBD1 (5 bases). The CDR3 is 15 amino acids. Trimming shortened V by 3 bases and J by 2 bases, and 11 bases separated the two germline ends. The germline V gene encodes CDR1 MNHEY and CDR2 SVGEGT. The CDR3 here is CASSYRGFPYNEQFF. The CDR3 nucleotides are TGTGCCAGCAGTTATAGGGGTTTCCCCTACAATGAGCAGTTCTTC.

This clonotype was observed many times. The genes are TRBV7-2 and TRBJ2-7; 8 nucleotides agree with TRBD2. The germline CDR1 and CDR2 sequences are SGHTA and FQGNSA. V lost 6 bases and J lost 4; bases outside the gene matches: 8. This CDR3 comprises 14 residues. The DNA of the CDR3 is TGTGCCAGCAGGCCTAGCGGGTCTCCATACGAGCAGTACTTC. Translating gives CASRPSGSPYEQYF.

The chain uses TRBV6-2 or TRBV6-3 and TRBJ2-7; TRBD1 matches 9 bases. This CDR3 has 14 amino acids. V lost 8 bases and J lost 2; bases outside the gene matches: 7. Germline loops: CDR1 MNHEY, CDR2 SVGEGT. CDR3 nucleotide sequence: TGTGCCAGCCGTGGACAGGGGCCTACCTACGAGCAGTACTTC. Protein sequence: CASRGQGPTYEQYF.

This chain joins TRBV15 and TRBJ2-3; D ambiguous. Germline loops: CDR1 LNHNV, CDR2 YYDKDF (reference sequence). The CDR3 has 15 amino acids. V was clipped by 0 bases and J by 3 bases, with 10 bases between them. CDR3 sequence: CATSRDWSETDTQYF. CDR3 sequence (DNA): TGTGCCACCAGCAGAGATTGGAGTGAAACAGATACGCAGTATTTT.

At least ten counts were recorded for this clonotype. The rearrangement links TRBV9 to TRBJ2-1, with TRBD1 as a possible D gene (6 bases). The CDR3 has 14 residues. Looked up from germline, CDR1 is SGDLS and CDR2 is YYNGEE. The V gene lost 2 bases and the J gene lost 7 bases, with 13 bases spanning the gap. The CDR3 DNA reads as TGTGCCAGCAGCGTGTTACAGGGTGTTAATGAGCAGTTCTTC. Protein sequence: CASSVLQGVNEQFF. Complete variable domain (other parts from reference TRBV9 and TRBJ2-1): DSGVTQTPKHLITATGQRVTLRCSPRSGDLSVYWYQQSLDQGLQFLIQYYNGEERAKGNILERFSAQQFPDLHSELNLSSLELGDSALYFCASSVLQGVNEQFFGPGTRLTVL.

This clonotype was seen many times. This chain connects TRBV10-3 to TRBJ1-2; D is unresolved. Trimming left V 3 bases short and J 4 bases short, with 12 bases between. Germline assignment: CDR1 ENHRY and CDR2 SYGVKD. This CDR3 has 14 residues. The CDR3 DNA reads as TGTGCCATCAGTGATTCAGGAAATTCCTATGGCTACACCTTC. Translated: CAISDSGNSYGYTF.

On this clonotype itself: One base away lies a much larger clone, so this may be a sequencing read error. The rearrangement joins TRBV4-3 to TRBJ2-1; 9 nucleotides line up with TRBD1. Trimming removed 3 bases from V and 10 bases from J; junction bases left unmatched: 10. Germline loops: CDR1 LGHNA, CDR2 YSLEER. CDR3 length: 15 amino acids. The CDR3 DNA reads as TGCGCCAGCAGCCAGGTCGGGACAGGGAGGCAGGAGCAGTTCTTC. Amino acid sequence: CASSQVGTGRQEQFF.

There are many counts of this clonotype. The gene calls are TRBV12-3 or TRBV12-4 and TRBJ2-1; D is uncertain. Trimming pared 4 bases from V and 0 bases from J, leaving 10 bases between. The CDR3 sequence is 15 residues long. CDR3 bases: TGTGCCAGCAGTTCGGTCCTTAGCTCCTACAATGAGCAGTTCTTC. Protein sequence: CASSSVLSSYNEQFF.

This clonotype was detected ten times or more. The chain links TRBV7-9 to TRBJ2-5, with unresolved D. The CDR3 loop spans 15 amino acids. Germline V CDR1 and CDR2: SEHNR, FQNEAQ (reference sequence). Trimming took 2 bases from V and 1 from J, leaving 11 bases between them. For the CDR3, the DNA is TGTGCCAGCAGCTTAAGCAGAGGTTTCCAAGAGACCCAGTACTTC. Amino acids: CASSLSRGFQETQYF.

CDR3 coding DNA: TGTGCCATCAGGACTCAGGGGGCGATCGGTCGGGATACGCAGTATTTT. Amino acids: CAIRTQGAIGRDTQYF. The V call is TRBV6-5, the J call TRBJ2-3; 8 nucleotides align to TRBD1. Per germline, CDR1 MNHEY and CDR2 SVGAGI. With 10 bases clipped from V and 6 bases from J, the junction kept 18 bases outside the gene matches. This CDR3 region has 16 residues.

The rearrangement uses TRBV20-1 and TRBJ1-3, with a tentative D call TRBD1 (6 bases). The V end lost 5 bases, the J end lost 0 bases, and 14 bases lay between the germline ends. Per the germline V gene, CDR1 is DFQATT and CDR2 is SNEGSKA (reference sequence). The CDR3 extends over 15 amino acids. The CDR3 here is CSADPGGSSGNTIYF. The CDR3 region has the DNA TGCAGTGCTGACCCCGGGGGCAGCTCTGGAAACACCATATATTTT.

The V call is TRBV20-1, the J call TRBJ2-3; 8 bases are shared with TRBD2. Germline assignment: CDR1 DFQATT and CDR2 SNEGSKA (reference sequence). This CDR3 region has 13 residues. V shed 1 base and J 4 bases; nucleotides not matched to a gene: 1. The CDR3 loop reads CSARVAGPDTQYF. In DNA form, the CDR3 reads TGCAGTGCTAGAGTAGCGGGGCCAGATACGCAGTATTTT.

The chain has TRBV18 and TRBJ2-5; the match to TRBD2 covers 11 bases. The CDR3 covers 16 residues. Germline CDR1 reads KGHSH; CDR2 reads LQKENI. With 5 bases clipped from V and 11 bases from J, the junction kept 16 bases outside the gene matches. The CDR3 DNA is TGTGCCAGCTCATCCGGGACTAGCGGAGTTTACAATGAGCAGTACTTC. This translates into CASSSGTSGVYNEQYF.

This clonotype was observed at least ten times. The chain couples TRBV6-2 or TRBV6-3 to TRBJ2-7; D is perhaps TRBD1 (5 bases). V was clipped by 5 bases and J by 7 bases, with 12 bases between them. Germline lookup yields CDR1 MNHEY and CDR2 SVGEGT. The CDR3 has 12 residues. CDR3 region: CASSPGIGEQYF. CDR3 DNA sequence: TGTGCCAGCAGTCCAGGGATTGGGGAGCAGTACTTC.

Worth noting for this clonotype: An end of the junction differs from the germline gene, which may be a read error. This sequence joins TRBV20-1 and TRBJ2-4, with 8 nucleotides matching TRBD2. Germline V gene data show CDR1 as DFQATT and CDR2 as SNEGSKA (reference sequence). The length of the CDR3 is 16 residues. The CDR3 DNA is TGTAGTGCTAGAGACTCAGGAAGCGGGGGAGACAATGAGCAGTACTTC. Translated: CSARDSGSGGDNEQYF.

The table lists this clonotype with many counts. V usage is TRBV3-1 and J usage is TRBJ2-3; D not certain. Looked up from germline, CDR1 is LGHDT and CDR2 is YNNKEL (reference sequence). CDR3 size: 11 residues. The germline V and J ends were trimmed by 5 bases and 6 bases, with 6 bases remaining between them. The CDR3 here is CASSTQDTQYF. The CDR3 bases are TGTGCCAGCAGCACCCAGGATACGCAGTATTTT.

This clonotype was seen more than once but under ten times. The V and J genes are TRBV20-1 and TRBJ1-2; the match to TRBD1 covers 7 bases. The length of the CDR3 is 15 residues. V dropped 5 bases and J dropped 5; count of bases not matched to a gene: 14. CDR1 and CDR2 (germline): DFQATT, SNEGSKA (reference sequence). The CDR3 DNA is TGCAGTGCTGCGGGGACAGCTAGAGGGATTTATGGCTACACCTTC. Encoded protein: CSAAGTARGIYGYTF.